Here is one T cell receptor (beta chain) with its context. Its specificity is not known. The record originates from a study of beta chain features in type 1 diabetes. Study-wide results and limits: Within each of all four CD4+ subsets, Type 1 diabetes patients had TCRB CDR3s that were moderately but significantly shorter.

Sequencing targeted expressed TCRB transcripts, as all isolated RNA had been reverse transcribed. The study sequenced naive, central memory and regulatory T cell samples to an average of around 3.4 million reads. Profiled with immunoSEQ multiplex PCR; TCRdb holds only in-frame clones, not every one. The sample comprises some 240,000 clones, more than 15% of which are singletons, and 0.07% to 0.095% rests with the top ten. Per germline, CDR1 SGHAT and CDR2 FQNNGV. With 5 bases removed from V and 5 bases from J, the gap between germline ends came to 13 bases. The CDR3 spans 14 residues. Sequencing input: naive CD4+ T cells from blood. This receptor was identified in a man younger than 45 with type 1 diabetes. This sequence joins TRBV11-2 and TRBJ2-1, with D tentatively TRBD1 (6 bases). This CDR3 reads CASSISQGHNEQFF. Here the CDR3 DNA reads TGTGCCAGCAGCATATCACAGGGCCACAATGAGCAGTTCTTC. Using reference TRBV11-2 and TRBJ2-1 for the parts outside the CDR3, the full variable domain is EAGVAQSPRYKIIEKRQSVAFWCNPISGHATLYWYQQILGQGPKLLIQFQNNGVVDDSQLPKDRFSAERLKGVDSTLKIQPAKLEDSAVYLCASSISQGHNEQFFGPGTRLTVL.